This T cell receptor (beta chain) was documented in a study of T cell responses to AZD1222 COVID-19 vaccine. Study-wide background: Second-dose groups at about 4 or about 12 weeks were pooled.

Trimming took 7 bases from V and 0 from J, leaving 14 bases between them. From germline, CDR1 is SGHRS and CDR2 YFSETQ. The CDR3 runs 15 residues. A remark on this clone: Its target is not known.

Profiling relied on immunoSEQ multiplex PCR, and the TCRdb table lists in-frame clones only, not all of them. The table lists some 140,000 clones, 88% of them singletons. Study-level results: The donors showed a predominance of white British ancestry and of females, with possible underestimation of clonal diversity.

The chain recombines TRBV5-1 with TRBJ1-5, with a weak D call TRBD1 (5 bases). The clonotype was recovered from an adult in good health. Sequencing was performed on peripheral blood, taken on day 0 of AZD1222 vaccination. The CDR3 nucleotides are TGCGCCAGCTCCTTATCGGGGGATAGCAATCAGCCCCAGCATTTT. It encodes CASSLSGDSNQPQHF.